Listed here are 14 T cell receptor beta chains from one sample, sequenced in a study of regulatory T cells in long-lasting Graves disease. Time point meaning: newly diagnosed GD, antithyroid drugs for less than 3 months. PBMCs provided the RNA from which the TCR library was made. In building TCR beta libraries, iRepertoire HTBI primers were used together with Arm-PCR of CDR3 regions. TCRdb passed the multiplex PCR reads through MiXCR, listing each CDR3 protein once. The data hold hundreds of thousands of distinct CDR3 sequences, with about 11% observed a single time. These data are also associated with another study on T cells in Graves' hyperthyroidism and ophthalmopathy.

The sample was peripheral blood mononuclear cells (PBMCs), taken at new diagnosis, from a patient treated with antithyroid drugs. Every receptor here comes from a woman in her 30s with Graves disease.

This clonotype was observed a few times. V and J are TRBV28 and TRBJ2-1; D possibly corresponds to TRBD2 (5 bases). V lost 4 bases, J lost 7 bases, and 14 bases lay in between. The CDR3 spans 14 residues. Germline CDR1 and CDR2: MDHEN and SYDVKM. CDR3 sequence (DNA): TGTGCCAGCAGTTCACTAGTAAGGGATAATGAGCAGTTCTTC. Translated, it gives CASSSLVRDNEQFF. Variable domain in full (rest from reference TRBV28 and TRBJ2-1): DVKVTQSSRYLVKRTGEKVFLECVQDMDHENMFWYRQDPGLGLRLIYFSYDVKMKEKGDIPEGYSVSREKKERFSLILESASTNQTSMYLCASSSLVRDNEQFFGPGTRLTVL.

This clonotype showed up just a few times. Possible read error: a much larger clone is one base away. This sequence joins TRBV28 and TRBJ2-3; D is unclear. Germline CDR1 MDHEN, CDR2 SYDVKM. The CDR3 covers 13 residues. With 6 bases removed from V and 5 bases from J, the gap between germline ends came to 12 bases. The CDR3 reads CASRLPAGDTQYF. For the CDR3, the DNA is TGTGCCAGCAGACTCCCCGCAGGAGATACGCAGTATTTT. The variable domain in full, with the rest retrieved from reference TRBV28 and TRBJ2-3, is DVKVTQSSRYLVKRTGEKVFLECVQDMDHENMFWYRQDPGLGLRLIYFSYDVKMKEKGDIPEGYSVSREKKERFSLILESASTNQTSMYLCASRLPAGDTQYFGPGTRLTVL.

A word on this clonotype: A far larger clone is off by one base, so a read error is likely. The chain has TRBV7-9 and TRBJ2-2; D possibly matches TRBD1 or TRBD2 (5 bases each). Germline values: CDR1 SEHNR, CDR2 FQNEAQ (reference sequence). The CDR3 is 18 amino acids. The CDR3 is CASSRTPSGTAESGELVF. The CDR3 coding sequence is TGCGCCAGCAGCCGCACTCCTTCCGGGACGGCAGAGTCCGGGGAGCTGGTTTTT.

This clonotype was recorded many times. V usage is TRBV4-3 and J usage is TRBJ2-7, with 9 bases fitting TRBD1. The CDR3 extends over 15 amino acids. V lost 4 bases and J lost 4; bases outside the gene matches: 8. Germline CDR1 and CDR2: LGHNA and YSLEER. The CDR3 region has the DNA TGCGCCAGCAGCCTTTCGGTCGGACAGGGGTACGAGCAGTACTTC. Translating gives CASSLSVGQGYEQYF.

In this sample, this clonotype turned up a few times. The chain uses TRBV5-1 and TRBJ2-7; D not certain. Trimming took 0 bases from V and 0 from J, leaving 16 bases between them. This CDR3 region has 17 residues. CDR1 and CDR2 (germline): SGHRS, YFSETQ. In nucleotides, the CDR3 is TGCGCCAGCAGCTTGGTAGTATCGCTATCTGCCTCCTACGAGCAGTACTTC. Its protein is CASSLVVSLSASYEQYF.

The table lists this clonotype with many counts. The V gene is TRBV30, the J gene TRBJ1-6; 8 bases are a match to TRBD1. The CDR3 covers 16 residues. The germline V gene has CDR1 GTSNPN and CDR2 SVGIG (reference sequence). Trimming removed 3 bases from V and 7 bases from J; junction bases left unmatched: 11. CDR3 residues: CAWRNRLGQGNSPLHF. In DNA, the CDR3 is TGTGCCTGGAGGAACCGACTTGGACAGGGAAATTCACCCCTCCACTTT.

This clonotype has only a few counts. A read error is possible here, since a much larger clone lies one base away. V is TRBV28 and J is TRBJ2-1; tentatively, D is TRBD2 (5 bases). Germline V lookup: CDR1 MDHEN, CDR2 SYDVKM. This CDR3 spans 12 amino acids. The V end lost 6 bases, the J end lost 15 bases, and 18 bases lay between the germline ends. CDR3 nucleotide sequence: TGTGCCAGCAGCACCGGACCGAGAGGGCTGTTCTTC. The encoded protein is CASSTGPRGLFF.

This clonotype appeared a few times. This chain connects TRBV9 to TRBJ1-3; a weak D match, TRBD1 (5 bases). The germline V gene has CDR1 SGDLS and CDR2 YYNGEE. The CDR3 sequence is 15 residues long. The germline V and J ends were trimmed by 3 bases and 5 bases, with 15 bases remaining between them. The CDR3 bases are TGTGCCAGCAGCGGCACAGGTTCGGTCAGAAACACCATATATTTT. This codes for CASSGTGSVRNTIYF.

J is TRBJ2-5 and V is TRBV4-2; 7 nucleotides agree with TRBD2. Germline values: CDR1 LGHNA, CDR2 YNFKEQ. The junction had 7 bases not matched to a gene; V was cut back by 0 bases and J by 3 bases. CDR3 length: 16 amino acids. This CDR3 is CASSQDWLAEKETQYF. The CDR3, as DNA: TGTGCCAGCAGCCAAGATTGGCTAGCGGAGAAAGAGACCCAGTACTTC.

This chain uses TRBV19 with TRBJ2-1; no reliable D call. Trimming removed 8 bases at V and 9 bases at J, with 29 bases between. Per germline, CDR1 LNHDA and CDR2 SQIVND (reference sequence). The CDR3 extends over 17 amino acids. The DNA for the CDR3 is TGTGCCAGTGGTGCCGGGCAGGCGGCTAGTACAACAGCTGAGCAGTTCTTC. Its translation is CASGAGQAASTTAEQFF.

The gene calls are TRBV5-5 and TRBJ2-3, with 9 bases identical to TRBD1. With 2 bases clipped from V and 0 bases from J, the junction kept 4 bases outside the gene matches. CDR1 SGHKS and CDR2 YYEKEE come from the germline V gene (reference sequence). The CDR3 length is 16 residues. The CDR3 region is CASSLGTGYSTDTQYF. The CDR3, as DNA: TGTGCCAGCAGCTTAGGGACAGGGTATAGCACAGATACGCAGTATTTT.

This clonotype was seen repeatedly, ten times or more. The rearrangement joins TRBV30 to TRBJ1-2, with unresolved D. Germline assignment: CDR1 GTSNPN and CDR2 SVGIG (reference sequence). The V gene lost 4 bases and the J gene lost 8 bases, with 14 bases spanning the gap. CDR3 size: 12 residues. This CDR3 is CAWNLGPGGYTF. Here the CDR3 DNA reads TGTGCCTGGAACCTTGGACCGGGAGGCTACACCTTC.

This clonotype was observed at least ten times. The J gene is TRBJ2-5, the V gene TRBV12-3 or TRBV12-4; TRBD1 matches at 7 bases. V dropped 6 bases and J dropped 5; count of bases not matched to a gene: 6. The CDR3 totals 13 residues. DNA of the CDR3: TGTGCCAGCAGCCAAACAGGGGAGGAGACCCAGTACTTC. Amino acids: CASSQTGEETQYF.

CDR3 sequence: CASSLTGIKNIQYF. For the CDR3, the DNA is TGTGCCAGTAGCCTTACAGGAATCAAAAACATTCAGTACTTC. V gene TRBV19 combines with J gene TRBJ2-4; weak D call: TRBD1 (5 bases). CDR3 length equals 14 residues. V lost 6 bases and J 3 bases, leaving 12 bases between the germline ends. Germline V gene sequence: CDR1 LNHDA, CDR2 SQIVND (reference sequence).